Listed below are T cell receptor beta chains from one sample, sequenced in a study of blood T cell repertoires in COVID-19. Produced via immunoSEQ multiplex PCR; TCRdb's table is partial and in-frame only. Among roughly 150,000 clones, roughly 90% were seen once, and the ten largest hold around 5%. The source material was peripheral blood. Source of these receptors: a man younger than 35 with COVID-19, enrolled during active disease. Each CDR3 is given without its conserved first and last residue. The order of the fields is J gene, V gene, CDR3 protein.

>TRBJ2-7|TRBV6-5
ASRTAGYYEQY
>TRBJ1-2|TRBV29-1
SGRTGRGYT
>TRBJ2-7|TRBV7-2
ASSLPRYYEQY
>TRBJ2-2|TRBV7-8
ASSSGQGRTGELF
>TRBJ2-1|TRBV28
ASSVPGLSNEQF
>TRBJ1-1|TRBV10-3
AIRVGLGQGEVSTEAF
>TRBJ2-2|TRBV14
ASYRTGNTGELF
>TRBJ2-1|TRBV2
ASIYPIQVEQF
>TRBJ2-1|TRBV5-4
ASSSPLGHNEQF
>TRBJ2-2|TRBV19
ASSILSGKGGGELF
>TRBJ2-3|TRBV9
AGGYEELSTDTQY
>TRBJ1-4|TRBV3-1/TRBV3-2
ASSQAGQPNEKLF
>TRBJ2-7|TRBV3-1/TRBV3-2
ASSQWAEQY
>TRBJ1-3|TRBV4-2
ASSQEGHFSGNTIY
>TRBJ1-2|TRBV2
ASRRSRGQGGSYGYGYT
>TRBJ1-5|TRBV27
ASKVGRGLYQPQH
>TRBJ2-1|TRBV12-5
ASGLGGGPNEQF
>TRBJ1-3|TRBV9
ASSSGGTSGNTIY
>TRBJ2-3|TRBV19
ASNLAGDTDTQY
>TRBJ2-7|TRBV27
ASSRLAGGHEQY
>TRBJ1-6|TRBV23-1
ASSQSNPGQVSSCNSPLH
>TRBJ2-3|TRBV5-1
ASSPGTSGRVDTQY
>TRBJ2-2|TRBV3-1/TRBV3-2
ASSPTSGSPGELF
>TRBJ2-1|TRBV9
ASSVGAAGGIYNEQF
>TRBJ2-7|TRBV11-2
ASSTDRDYEQY
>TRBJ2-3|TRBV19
ASSVSRGSTDTQY
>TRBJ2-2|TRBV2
ASRASSGRGSGELF
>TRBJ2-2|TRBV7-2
ASSSTGQIGGELF
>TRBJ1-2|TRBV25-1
ASSVGSTFYGYT
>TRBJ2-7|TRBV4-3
ASSLRTGPPYEQY
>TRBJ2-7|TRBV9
ASSVSGRDEQY
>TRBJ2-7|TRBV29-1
SVEGGSGQGSYEQY
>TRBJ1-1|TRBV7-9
ASSLGQYTEAF
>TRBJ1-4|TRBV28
ASRITGLDEKLF
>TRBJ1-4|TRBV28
ASSLDYGGVEGKLF
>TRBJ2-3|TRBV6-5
ASRPSGNTDTQY
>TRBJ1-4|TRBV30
AWSVPARGNEKLF
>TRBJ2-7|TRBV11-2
ASSLGRGPSYEQY
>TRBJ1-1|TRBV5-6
ASSLAVTEAF
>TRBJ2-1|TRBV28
ASSPFRDRAYNEQF
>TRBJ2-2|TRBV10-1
ASSDRLAGGLNTGELF
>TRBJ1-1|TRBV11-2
ASSSGQGGVGNTEAF
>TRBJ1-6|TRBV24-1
ATKGQSMWNSPLH
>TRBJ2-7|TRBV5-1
ASRFGLAGISYEQY
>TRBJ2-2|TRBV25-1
ASLMRGTGELF
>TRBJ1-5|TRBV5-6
ASSLGRVLVCQPQH
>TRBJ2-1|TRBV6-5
ASRRLAGGPNEQF
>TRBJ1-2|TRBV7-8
ASSLVLQGTYYGYT
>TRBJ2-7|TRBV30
AWSVMGGASLFYEQY
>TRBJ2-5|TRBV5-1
ASSLLRRGLETQY
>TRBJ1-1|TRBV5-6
ASSGGQGAEAF
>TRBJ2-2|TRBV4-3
ASSLQPSGRATTGELF
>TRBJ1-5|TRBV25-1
ASSDLPPGQGAGQPQH
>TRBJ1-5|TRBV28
ASSSGEGFSNQPQH
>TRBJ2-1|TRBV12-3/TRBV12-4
ASRRESHEQF
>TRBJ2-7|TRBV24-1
ATRDRYEQY
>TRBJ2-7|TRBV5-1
ASSPGQGLYEQY
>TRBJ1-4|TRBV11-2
ASSLDRVAEKLF
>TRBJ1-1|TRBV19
ASSIPAGGVNTEAF
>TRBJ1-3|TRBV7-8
ASSLERVYGNTIY